A single sample is the source of the 12 T cell receptor beta chains below, sequenced in a study of tumor-infiltrating lymphocytes in primary liver carcinoma. The investigators made TCR beta cDNA from about 510 ng total RNA, using a constant-region primer. Researchers made the TCR beta libraries by running three nested multiplex PCR rounds with slightly modified ARM-PCR. The first two PCR rounds used TRBV1-TRBV30 forward primers with a C-beta reverse primer, roughly 10 cycles each. TCRdb called the multiplex PCR reads again in MiXCR, with one record for every CDR3 protein. The table lists approximately 300,000 distinct CDR3 sequences, around three fifths of them singletons. Germline DNA was also extracted, and blood RNA derived from unsorted whole blood. What was sequenced was peripheral blood. These receptors were collected from a man aged 35-49 years with primary liver carcinoma and hepatitis B virus infection.

The V call is TRBV12-3 or TRBV12-4, the J call TRBJ1-4; a weak D match, TRBD1 (5 bases). The CDR3 has 15 amino acids. Trimming took 8 bases from V and 6 from J, leaving 19 bases between them. CDR3 coding DNA: TGTGCCAGCTCACCAGTTATAGGGGTTCATGAAAAACTGTTTTTT. Protein sequence: CASSPVIGVHEKLFF.

As for this clonotype: A read error may be the cause here, since a much bigger clone is one base away. This CDR3 is missing its conserved last phenylalanine or tryptophan, likely due to a read error. The chain recombines TRBV12-3 or TRBV12-4 with TRBJ2-7; 7 bases line up with TRBD1. V was pared by 5 bases and J by 4 bases, with 8 bases of the junction left unmatched. The CDR3 contains 14 residues. This CDR3 is CASSPRQGVYEQYL. CDR3 nucleotides: TGTGCCAGCAGTCCAAGACAGGGAGTGTACGAGCAGTACTTA.

This chain connects TRBV7-9 to TRBJ2-2; 8 nucleotides agree with TRBD1. CDR1 is SEHNR and CDR2 is FQNEAQ in the germline V gene (reference sequence). The J segment lost 7 bases and the V segment lost 6 bases, leaving 10 bases of the junction unmatched. The CDR3 covers 15 residues. CDR3 nucleotides: TGTGCCAGCAGGCCCAGGACAGGGACGGACGGGGAGCTGTTTTTT. This gives the protein CASRPRTGTDGELFF.

To note about this clonotype: One base away lies a much larger clone, so this may be a sequencing read error. The V call is TRBV12-3 or TRBV12-4, the J call TRBJ2-5; possibly TRBD1 for D (6 bases). The CDR3 consists of 15 residues. The germline V and J ends were trimmed by 6 bases and 4 bases, with 18 bases remaining between them. DNA for the CDR3: TGTGCCAGCAGATCGGACATGGAAGGGGGAGAGACCCAGTACTTC. Translated: CASRSDMEGGETQYF.

This sequence joins TRBV1 and TRBJ2-3; TRBD1 reflects the table's D call only, with no check against the DNA. TRBV1 is reported as a pseudogene. This CDR3 is 15 amino acids long. CDR3 loop: CTSSKRERGTDTQYF. CDR3 sequence (DNA): TGCACCAGCAGCAAGCGGGAGAGGGGGACAGATACGCAGTATTTT.

This clonotype was detected only a few times. This chain uses TRBV4-1 with TRBJ1-6; D not certain. Germline V gene data show CDR1 as MGHRA and CDR2 as YSYEKL. The CDR3 extends over 16 amino acids. The V gene lost 7 bases and the J gene lost 10 bases, with 23 bases spanning the gap. CDR3 amino acids: CASTPFRLGRGSPLHF. CDR3 nucleotides: TGCGCCAGCACCCCGTTCAGGCTAGGGAGAGGATCACCCCTCCACTTT.

This clonotype is a singleton in its sample. This chain connects TRBV29-1 to TRBJ1-1; no definite D call. This CDR3 contains 10 residues. V was trimmed by 7 bases and J by 5 bases, leaving 8 bases between them. Germline assignment: CDR1 SQVTM and CDR2 ANQGSEA. The CDR3 DNA sequence: TGCAGCGCCTCCCTGACTGAAGCTTTCTTT. As protein: CSASLTEAFF.

The chain combines TRBV6-6 with TRBJ1-1, with D hard to call. Between the trimmed V and J ends, which lost 4 bases and 8 bases, there was a span of 8 bases. The length of the CDR3 is 11 residues. CDR1 MNHNY and CDR2 SVGAGI come from the germline V gene (reference sequence). CDR3 amino acids: CASSCQAEAFF. The CDR3 bases are TGTGCCAGCAGTTGCCAGGCGGAAGCTTTCTTT.

About this clonotype itself: With a much larger clone just one base away, this may be a read error. This chain links TRBV4-3 with TRBJ2-1; D may be TRBD1 (5 bases). V lost 0 bases and J lost 9, with 12 bases in between. Germline V gene sequence: CDR1 LGHNA, CDR2 YSLEER. The CDR3 has 14 amino acids. The CDR3 sequence: CASSQDVRVSEQFF. The CDR3 nucleotides are TGCGCCAGCAGCCAAGATGTCAGGGTCAGTGAGCAGTTCTTC.

As concerns this clonotype: A much larger clone lies one base from this, so it may be a read error. The chain has TRBV29-1 and TRBJ2-1; maybe TRBD1 (5 bases). The CDR3 is 17 residues long. V lost 8 bases to trimming and J lost 0 bases, with 23 bases between them. Germline V gives CDR1 SQVTM, CDR2 ANQGSEA. Here the CDR3 DNA reads TGCAGCCTCTACCTCCCGCGACAGAAAAGCTCCTACAATGAGCAGTTCTTC. This encodes CSLYLPRQKSSYNEQFF.

For this clonotype: A much larger clone lies one base from this, so it may be a read error. The chain couples TRBV12-3 or TRBV12-4 to TRBJ1-1; D perhaps matches TRBD1 (6 bases). The CDR3 consists of 13 residues. CDR3 sequence (DNA): TGTGCCAGCAGTTTGTACAGGGAAAATGAAGCTTCCTTT. Translated: CASSLYRENEASF.

As concerns this clonotype: It may be a read error: a sequence one base away is much more abundant. The chain is built from TRBV6-1 and TRBJ2-2; TRBD1 agrees at 8 bases. The CDR3 loop spans 15 amino acids. From germline, CDR1 is MNHNS and CDR2 SASEGT. The CDR3 spells CGTSGDRGITGELFF. CDR3 coding DNA: TGTGGCACTTCAGGAGACAGGGGTATCACCGGGGAGCTGTTTTTT.